The next 9 T cell receptor beta chains were all read from a single sample in a study of control samples from healthy donors and cancer patients. Assay used: immunoSEQ multiplex PCR; TCRdb lists only in-frame clones, some missing. Here the sample spans 90,000 to 150,000 clones, 90% to 95% being singletons. What was sequenced was blood. The source of these receptors is a woman aged 18-29 years in good health.

Concerning this clone: The identical CDR3 is also encoded by other nucleotide sequences in the sample. The V gene is TRBV3-1 (or the pseudogene TRBV3-2), the J gene TRBJ1-3; no firm D call. The ends were cut back, 0 bases at V and 0 bases at J, with 0 bases in the middle. The CDR3 totals 13 residues. CDR1 LGHDT and CDR2 YNNKEL come from the germline V gene (reference sequence). The CDR3 region has the DNA TGTGCCAGCAGCCAAGACTCTGGAAACACCATATATTTT. Translated: CASSQDSGNTIYF.

The sample holds a few counts of this clone. The chain is built from TRBV4-3 and TRBJ1-4, with unresolved D. Per germline, CDR1 LGHNA and CDR2 YSLEER. The V gene lost 1 base and the J gene lost 8 bases, with 14 bases spanning the gap. There are 15 residues in the CDR3. The CDR3 DNA reads as TGCGCCAGCAGCCAAGGAGTGAGGCCGGGAGAAAAACTGTTTTTT. Its translation: CASSQGVRPGEKLFF.

Written as DNA, the CDR3 is TGCGCCAGCAGCCAAGGTGACAGGGTACGAGATCTTCACTATGGCTACACCTTC. This gives the protein CASSQGDRVRDLHYGYTF. The chain carries TRBV4-3 and TRBJ1-2, with TRBD1 matching over 7 bases. The junction had 14 bases not matched to a gene; V was cut back by 1 base and J by 3 bases. The CDR3 extends over 18 amino acids. Germline values: CDR1 LGHNA, CDR2 YSLEER.

The chain links TRBV12-3 or TRBV12-4 to TRBJ2-7, with unresolved D. The V gene lost 8 bases and the J gene lost 2 bases, with 10 bases spanning the gap. This CDR3 spans 12 amino acids. The CDR3 nucleotides are TGTGCCAGCGGTATGGGGACCTACGAGCAGTACTTC. It specifies CASGMGTYEQYF.

The V and J genes are TRBV7-9 and TRBJ2-7; D remains unclear. V was shortened by 0 bases and J by 4 bases, with 13 bases between the two germline ends. The germline V gene has CDR1 SEHNR and CDR2 FQNEAQ (reference sequence). The CDR3 loop spans 15 amino acids. The CDR3 coding sequence is TGTGCCAGCAGCTTAGCACAGTCGATGGGGTACGAGCAGTACTTC. Its translation is CASSLAQSMGYEQYF.

This rearrangement joins TRBV5-1 to TRBJ2-1, with D tentatively TRBD1 (6 bases). V lost 0 bases and J 5 bases, leaving 9 bases between the germline ends. The CDR3 loop spans 14 amino acids. From germline, CDR1 is SGHRS and CDR2 YFSETQ. CDR3 sequence (DNA): TGCGCCAGCAGCTTGGGCCCAGGGGACAATGAGCAGTTCTTC. Its protein product is CASSLGPGDNEQFF.

This chain joins TRBV21-1 and TRBJ2-5; the D call in the table, TRBD1, was not verified against the DNA. TRBV21-1 is annotated as a pseudogene. This CDR3 has 16 residues. The CDR3: CASSKEDRGGEETQYF. DNA for the CDR3: TGTGCCAGCAGCAAAGAGGACAGGGGAGGTGAGGAGACCCAGTACTTC.

The chain employs TRBV18 and TRBJ2-7, with a tentative D call TRBD1 (6 bases). In germline, CDR1 is KGHSH, CDR2 LQKENI. The CDR3 extends over 15 amino acids. Trimming took off 4 bases at V and 2 bases at J, with 15 bases between the two ends. The CDR3 spells CASSLRQATTYEQYF. The CDR3 DNA is TGTGCCAGCTCACTCCGACAGGCGACCACCTACGAGCAGTACTTC. Variable domain in full (rest from reference TRBV18 and TRBJ2-7): NAGVMQNPRHLVRRRGQEARLRCSPMKGHSHVYWYRQLPEEGLKFMVYLQKENIIDESGMPKERFSAEFPKEGPSILRIQQVVRGDSAAYFCASSLRQATTYEQYFGPGTRLTVT.

The V call is TRBV7-9, the J call TRBJ2-7; a weak D match, TRBD1 (6 bases). Germline V gene lookup returns CDR1 SEHNR and CDR2 FQNEAQ (reference sequence). The CDR3 loop spans 14 amino acids. Trimming removed 6 bases at V and 3 bases at J, with 15 bases between. In DNA, the CDR3 is TGTGCCAGCAGTCGCACACAGGGTGGCTACGAGCAGTACTTC. Its translation is CASSRTQGGYEQYF.